The sample holds many counts of the clone carrying this T cell receptor (beta chain). The antigen remains unidentified. The data derive from a study of blood T cells in healthy people across ages. A second PCR of roughly 7 to 11 cycles used a sample-barcoded 5' primer and a J-beta primer mix. TCRdb called the 5' RACE reads again in MiXCR, with one record for every CDR3 protein. This sample has 550,000 to 650,000 distinct CDR3 sequences, with approximately 30% found just once. From germline, CDR1 is MGHRA and CDR2 YSYEKL. J lost 0 bases, V lost 4 bases, and 6 bases had no gene match. This CDR3 is 16 amino acids long. Study-level points and caveats: There was a strong correlation between TCR beta diversity and naive T cell percentage.

The sequence derives from a woman of 80 years or more in good health. The V and J genes are TRBV4-1 and TRBJ2-1, with 7 bases aligning to TRBD1. Input material: blood. The CDR3 is CASSLMTGLSYNEQFF. In DNA form, the CDR3 reads TGCGCCAGCAGCCTCATGACAGGGCTCTCCTACAATGAGCAGTTCTTC.